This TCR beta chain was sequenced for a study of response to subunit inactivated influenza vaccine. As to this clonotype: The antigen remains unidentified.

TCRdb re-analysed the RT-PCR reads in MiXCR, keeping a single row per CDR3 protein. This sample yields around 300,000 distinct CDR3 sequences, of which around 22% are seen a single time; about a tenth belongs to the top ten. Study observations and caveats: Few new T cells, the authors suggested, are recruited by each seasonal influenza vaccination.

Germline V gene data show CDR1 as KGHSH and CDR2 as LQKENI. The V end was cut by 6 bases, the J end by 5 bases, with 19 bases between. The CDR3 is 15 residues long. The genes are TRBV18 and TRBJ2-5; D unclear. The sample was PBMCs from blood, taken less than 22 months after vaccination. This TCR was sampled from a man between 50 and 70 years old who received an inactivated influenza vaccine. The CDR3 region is CASSGPKQRAETQYF. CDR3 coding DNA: TGTGCCAGCTCTGGTCCAAAGCAAAGAGCGGAGACCCAGTACTTC. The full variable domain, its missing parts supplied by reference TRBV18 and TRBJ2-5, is NAGVMQNPRHLVRRRGQEARLRCSPMKGHSHVYWYRQLPEEGLKFMVYLQKENIIDESGMPKERFSAEFPKEGPSILRIQQVVRGDSAAYFCASSGPKQRAETQYFGPGTRLLVL.